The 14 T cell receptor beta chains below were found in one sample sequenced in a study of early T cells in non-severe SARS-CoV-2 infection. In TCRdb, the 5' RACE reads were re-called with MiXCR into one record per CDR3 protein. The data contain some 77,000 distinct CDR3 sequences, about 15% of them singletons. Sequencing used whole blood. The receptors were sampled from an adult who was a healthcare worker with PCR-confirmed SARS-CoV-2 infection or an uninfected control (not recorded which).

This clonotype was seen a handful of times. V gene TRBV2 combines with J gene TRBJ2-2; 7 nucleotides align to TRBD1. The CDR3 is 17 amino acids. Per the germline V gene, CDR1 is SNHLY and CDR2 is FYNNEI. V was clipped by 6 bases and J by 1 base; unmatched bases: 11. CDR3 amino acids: CASSPSEGAQNTGELFF. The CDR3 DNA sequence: TGTGCCAGCAGCCCCAGTGAGGGGGCGCAGAACACCGGGGAGCTGTTTTTT.

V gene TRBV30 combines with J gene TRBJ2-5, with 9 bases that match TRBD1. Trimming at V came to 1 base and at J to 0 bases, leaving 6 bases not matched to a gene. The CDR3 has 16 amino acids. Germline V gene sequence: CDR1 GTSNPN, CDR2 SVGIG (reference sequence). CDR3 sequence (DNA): TGTGCCTGGAGTGCCGGGACAGGGATGTACCAAGAGACCCAGTACTTC. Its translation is CAWSAGTGMYQETQYF.

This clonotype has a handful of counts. This chain's CDR3 is CASSSYRSSGYTF. CDR3 coding DNA: TGTGCCAGCAGCTCTTACAGGTCTAGCGGCTACACCTTC. This rearrangement joins TRBV12-3 or TRBV12-4 to TRBJ1-2; possible D gene TRBD1, 5 bases. The CDR3 loop spans 13 amino acids. Trimming removed 6 bases from V and 8 bases from J, with 16 bases in between.

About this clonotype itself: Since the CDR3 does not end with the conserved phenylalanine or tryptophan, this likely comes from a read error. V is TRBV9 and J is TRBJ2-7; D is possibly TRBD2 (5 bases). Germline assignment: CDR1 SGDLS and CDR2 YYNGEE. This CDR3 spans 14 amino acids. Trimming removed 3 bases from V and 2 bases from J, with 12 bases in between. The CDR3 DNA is TGTGCCAGCAGCGCTGGAGCGGAAGCCTACGAGCAGTACTCC. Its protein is CASSAGAEAYEQYS.

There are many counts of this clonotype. The CDR3 protein is CASSQRQEQFF. CDR3 nucleotide sequence: TGTGCCAGCAGCCAAAGGCAGGAGCAGTTCTTC. The rearrangement links TRBV3-1 to TRBJ2-1, with unresolved D. This CDR3 comprises 11 residues. Germline V CDR1 and CDR2: LGHDT, YNNKEL (reference sequence). Trimming removed 2 bases from V and 10 bases from J, with 6 bases in between.

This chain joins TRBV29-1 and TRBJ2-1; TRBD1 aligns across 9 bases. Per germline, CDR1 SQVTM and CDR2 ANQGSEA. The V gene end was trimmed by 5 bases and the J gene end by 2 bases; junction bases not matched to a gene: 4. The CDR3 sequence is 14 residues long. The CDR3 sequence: CSVLGQGTYNEQFF. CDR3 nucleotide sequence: TGCAGCGTTCTGGGACAGGGTACCTACAATGAGCAGTTCTTC.

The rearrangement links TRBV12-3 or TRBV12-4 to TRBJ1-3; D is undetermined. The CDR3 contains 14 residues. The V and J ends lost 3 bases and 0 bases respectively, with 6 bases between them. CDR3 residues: CASSFERSGNTIYF. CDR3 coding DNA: TGTGCCAGCAGTTTTGAGCGCTCTGGAAACACCATATATTTT.

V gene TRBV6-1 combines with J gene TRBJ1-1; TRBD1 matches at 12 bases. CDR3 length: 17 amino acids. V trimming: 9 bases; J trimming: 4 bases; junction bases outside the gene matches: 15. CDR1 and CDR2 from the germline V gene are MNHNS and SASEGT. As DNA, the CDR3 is TGTGCCAGTGCAACCCTACCGGGACAGGGGGCGCGCACTGAAGCTTTCTTT. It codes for CASATLPGQGARTEAFF.

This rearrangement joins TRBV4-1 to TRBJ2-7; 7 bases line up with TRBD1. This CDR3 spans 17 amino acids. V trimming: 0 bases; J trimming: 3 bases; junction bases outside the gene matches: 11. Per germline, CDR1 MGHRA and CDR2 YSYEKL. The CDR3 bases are TGCGCCAGCAGCCAAGAGTTCGGACAGGCGCGGATCTACGAGCAGTACTTC. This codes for CASSQEFGQARIYEQYF.

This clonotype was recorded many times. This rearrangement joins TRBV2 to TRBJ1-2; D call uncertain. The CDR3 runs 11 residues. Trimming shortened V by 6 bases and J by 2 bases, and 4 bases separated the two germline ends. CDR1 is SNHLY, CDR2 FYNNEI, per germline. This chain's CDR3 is CASSPNYGYTF. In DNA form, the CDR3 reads TGTGCCAGCAGCCCGAACTATGGCTACACCTTC. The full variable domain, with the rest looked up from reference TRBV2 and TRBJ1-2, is EPEVTQTPSHQVTQMGQEVILRCVPISNHLYFYWYRQILGQKVEFLVSFYNNEISEKSEIFDDQFSVERPDGSNFTLKIRSTKLEDSAMYFCASSPNYGYTFGSGTRLTVV.

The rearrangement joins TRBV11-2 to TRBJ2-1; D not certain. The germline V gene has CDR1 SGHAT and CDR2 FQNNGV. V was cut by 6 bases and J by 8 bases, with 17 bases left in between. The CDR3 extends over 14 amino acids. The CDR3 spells CASSRGPTHDEQFF. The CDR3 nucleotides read TGTGCCAGCAGTAGAGGTCCGACCCACGATGAGCAGTTCTTC.

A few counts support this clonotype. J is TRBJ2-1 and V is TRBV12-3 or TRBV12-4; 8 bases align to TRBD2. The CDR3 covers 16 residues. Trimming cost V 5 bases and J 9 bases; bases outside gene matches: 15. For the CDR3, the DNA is TGTGCCAGCAGTCCCGTGTTTGGCGGGAGGACGGGTGAGCAGTTCTTC. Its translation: CASSPVFGGRTGEQFF.

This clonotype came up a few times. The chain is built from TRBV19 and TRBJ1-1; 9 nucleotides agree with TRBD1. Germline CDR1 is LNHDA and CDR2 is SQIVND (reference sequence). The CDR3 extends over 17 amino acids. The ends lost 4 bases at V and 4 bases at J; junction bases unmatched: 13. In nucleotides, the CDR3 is TGTGCCAGTAGTACTCAACAGGGGGCCCAGAGGATCACTGAAGCTTTCTTT. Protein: CASSTQQGAQRITEAFF. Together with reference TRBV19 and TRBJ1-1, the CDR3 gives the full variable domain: DGGITQSPKYLFRKEGQNVTLSCEQNLNHDAMYWYRQDPGQGLRLIYYSQIVNDFQKGDIAEGYSVSREKKESFPLTVTSAQKNPTAFYLCASSTQQGAQRITEAFFGQGTRLTVV.

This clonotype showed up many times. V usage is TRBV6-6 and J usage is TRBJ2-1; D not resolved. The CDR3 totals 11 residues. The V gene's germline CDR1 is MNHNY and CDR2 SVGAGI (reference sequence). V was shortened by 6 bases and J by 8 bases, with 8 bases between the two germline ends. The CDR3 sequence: CASSPLDEQFF. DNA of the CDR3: TGTGCCAGCAGCCCTTTGGATGAGCAGTTCTTC.